This T cell receptor (beta chain) was profiled in a study of T cells in Graves' hyperthyroidism and ophthalmopathy. Researchers barred patients who had uncontrolled infection, other autoimmune disease, pregnancy or lactation. The PBMCs were sourced from fresh peripheral blood (about 9.7 ml). Authors of the study amplified TCR beta CDR3 regions from RNA transcripts. First-round RT-PCR targeting the TCR CDR3 was performed with the HTBI primer set. TCRdb passed the multiplex PCR reads through MiXCR, listing each CDR3 protein once. This table holds 470,000 or so distinct CDR3 sequences, roughly 20% found once. In germline, CDR1 is MNHEY, CDR2 SMNVEV (reference sequence). The CDR3 length is 13 residues. Deletions cut 2 bases from V and 2 bases from J, with 6 bases between. This clonotype was detected ten times or more.

This TCR derives from a man younger than 35 with Graves' hyperthyroidism. This chain connects TRBV27 to TRBJ1-2; D uncertain. Specimen: blood. The CDR3 loop reads CASSLNQNYGYTF. The CDR3 DNA follows: TGTGCCAGCAGTTTAAACCAAAACTATGGCTACACCTTC.